This T cell receptor (beta chain) was identified in a study of shared clonotypes between healthy human individuals. Here immunoSEQ multiplex PCR was the method, and the copy in TCRdb shows in-frame clones only, minus some. Among roughly 1,500,000 clones, 97% to 99% were seen once, and the ten largest hold approximately 0.38%. CDR1 is SGHAT, CDR2 FQNNGV, per germline. The CDR3 runs to 14 residues. Trimming removed 3 bases at V and 5 bases at J, with 11 bases between. J is TRBJ1-5 and V is TRBV11-2; weak D call: TRBD1 (5 bases). This clonotype was sampled from a man aged 25 to 45 in good health. The sample consisted of naive CD4+ T cells sorted from blood. As to subset: CD45RA+ positively selected. The CDR3 region has the DNA TGTGCCAGCAGCTTTTCAGGGTCTGATCAGCCCCAGCATTTT. Translation: CASSFSGSDQPQHF.